These 7 T cell receptor beta chains were all obtained from the same sample, sequenced in a study of blood T cell repertoires in COVID-19. Only in-frame clones appear in the TCRdb table, and some are missing; sequencing was by immunoSEQ multiplex PCR. The repertoire has 260,000 or so clones, approximately 85% of them found once; the top ten carry just under 9.5%. Sequencing was done on a sample of peripheral blood. These receptors all come from a young man with active or convalescent COVID-19.

Only one count was recorded for this clone. The CDR3 reads CASSFGPGGYEQYF. The CDR3 coding sequence is TGTGCCAGCAGCTTTGGTCCAGGGGGCTACGAGCAGTACTTC. V gene TRBV7-9 combines with J gene TRBJ2-7; 7 positions agree with TRBD1. V dropped 3 bases and J dropped 3; count of bases not matched to a gene: 5. From germline, CDR1 is SEHNR and CDR2 FQNEAQ (reference sequence). CDR3 length equals 14 residues.

The chain combines TRBV4-1 with TRBJ2-1, with TRBD1 identical over 10 bases. The CDR3 is 13 amino acids. Germline V CDR1 and CDR2: MGHRA, YSYEKL. The J segment lost 7 bases and the V segment lost 4 bases, leaving 1 base of the junction unmatched. The CDR3 is CASSLDRGNEQFF. The DNA for the CDR3 is TGCGCCAGCAGCCTGGACAGGGGGAATGAGCAGTTCTTC.

The chain joins TRBV2 to TRBJ2-7; TRBD1 matches 8 bases. Trimming removed 7 bases from V and 2 bases from J; junction bases left unmatched: 7. The germline CDR1 and CDR2 sequences are SNHLY and FYNNEI. The CDR3 covers 14 residues. CDR3 in DNA: TGTGCCAGCATGGGACAGGCGAGACCCTACGAGCAGTACTTC. This encodes CASMGQARPYEQYF. The full variable domain, its missing parts supplied by reference TRBV2 and TRBJ2-7, is EPEVTQTPSHQVTQMGQEVILRCVPISNHLYFYWYRQILGQKVEFLVSFYNNEISEKSEIFDDQFSVERPDGSNFTLKIRSTKLEDSAMYFCASMGQARPYEQYFGPGTRLTVT.

This chain joins TRBV5-4 and TRBJ2-5; 7 nucleotides match TRBD2. The CDR3 sequence is 15 residues long. CDR1 is SGHNT, CDR2 YYREEE, per germline (reference sequence). Germline trimming cut 0 bases from V and 5 bases from J; bases unmatched to any gene: 7. The CDR3 sequence is CASSLAARGGETQYF. For the CDR3, the DNA is TGTGCCAGCAGCTTGGCCGCCCGGGGAGGGGAGACCCAGTACTTC.

The genes are TRBV18 and TRBJ2-7; D not certain. CDR1 is KGHSH, CDR2 LQKENI, per germline. This CDR3 has 12 amino acids. The V end was cut by 3 bases, the J end by 7 bases, with 10 bases between. The CDR3 DNA sequence: TGTGCCAGCTCACCCTCGCTCGGGGAGCAGTACTTC. Translation gives CASSPSLGEQYF.

The chain uses TRBV4-1 and TRBJ1-5, with 9 bases lining up with TRBD1. The CDR3 runs 15 residues. Germline CDR1 MGHRA, CDR2 YSYEKL. V trimming: 3 bases; J trimming: 6 bases; junction bases outside the gene matches: 6. CDR3 amino acids: CASSHWTGEGQPQHF. CDR3 in DNA: TGCGCCAGCAGCCACTGGACAGGGGAGGGTCAGCCCCAGCATTTT.

The rearrangement joins TRBV12-5 to TRBJ2-2; TRBD1 is a possible D gene (6 bases). Germline V gene lookup returns CDR1 LGHNT and CDR2 FRNRAP. There are 15 residues in the CDR3. Trimming stripped 1 base from V and 4 bases from J, with 10 bases between. The CDR3 DNA reads TGTGCTAGTGGTTTGGCCACGACAGGCACCGGGGAGCTGTTTTTT. Translation gives CASGLATTGTGELFF.